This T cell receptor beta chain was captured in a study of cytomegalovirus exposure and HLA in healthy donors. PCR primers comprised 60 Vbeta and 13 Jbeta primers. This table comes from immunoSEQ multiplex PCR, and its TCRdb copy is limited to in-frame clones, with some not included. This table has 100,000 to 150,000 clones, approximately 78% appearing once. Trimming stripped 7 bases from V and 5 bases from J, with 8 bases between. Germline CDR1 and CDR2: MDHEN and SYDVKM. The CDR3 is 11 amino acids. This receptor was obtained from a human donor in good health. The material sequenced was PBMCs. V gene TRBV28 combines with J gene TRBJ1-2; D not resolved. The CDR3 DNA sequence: TGTGCCAGCAACAGCAGATATGGCTACACCTTC. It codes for CASNSRYGYTF.